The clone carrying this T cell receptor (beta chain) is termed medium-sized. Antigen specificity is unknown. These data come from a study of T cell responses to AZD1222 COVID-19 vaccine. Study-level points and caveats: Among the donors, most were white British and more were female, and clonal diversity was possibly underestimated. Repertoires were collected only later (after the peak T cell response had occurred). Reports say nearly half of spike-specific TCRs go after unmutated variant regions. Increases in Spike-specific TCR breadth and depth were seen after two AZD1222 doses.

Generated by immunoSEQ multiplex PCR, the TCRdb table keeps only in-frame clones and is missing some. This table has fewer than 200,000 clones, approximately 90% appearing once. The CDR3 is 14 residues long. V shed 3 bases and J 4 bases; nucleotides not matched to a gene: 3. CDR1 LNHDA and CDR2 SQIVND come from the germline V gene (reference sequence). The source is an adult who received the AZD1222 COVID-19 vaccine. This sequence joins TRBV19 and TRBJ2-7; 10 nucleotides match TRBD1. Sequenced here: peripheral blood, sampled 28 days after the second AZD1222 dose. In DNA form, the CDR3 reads TGTGCCAGTAGTATGGGGACAGGGGAGTACGAGCAGTACTTC. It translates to CASSMGTGEYEQYF. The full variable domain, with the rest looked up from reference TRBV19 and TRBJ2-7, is DGGITQSPKYLFRKEGQNVTLSCEQNLNHDAMYWYRQDPGQGLRLIYYSQIVNDFQKGDIAEGYSVSREKKESFPLTVTSAQKNPTAFYLCASSMGTGEYEQYFGPGTRLTVT.